A single sample is the source of the 2 T cell receptor beta chains below, sequenced in a study of monozygotic twins with inflammatory bowel disease. Reanalyzing the 5' RACE reads, TCRdb keeps one entry per CDR3 protein, without DNA. The sample totals some 100,000 distinct CDR3 sequences. The material sequenced was blood. Source of these receptors: a human donor with ulcerative colitis or Crohn's disease, or a healthy co-twin of an affected twin (not recorded which).

This chain links TRBV5-1 with TRBJ1-1; the TCRdb D gene call, TRBD1, has no DNA to confirm it. The CDR3 runs to 16 residues. Germline V gene sequence: CDR1 SGHRS, CDR2 YFSETQ. The CDR3 loop reads CTSSFFSPGRNTEAFF.

The chain has TRBV11-2 and TRBJ1-1; TCRdb gives TRBD1 as the D gene, but with no DNA this cannot be confirmed. The CDR3 contains 16 residues. Germline-derived CDR1 and CDR2 are SGHAT and FQNNGV. The CDR3 reads CVSSSPGTLLYTEAFF.